The 26 T cell receptor beta chains in this list originate from one sample, sequenced in a study of tumor and adjacent non-tumor tissue in lung cancer. This sample's RNA came from whole unsorted tissue. A modified ARM-PCR protocol with three rounds of nested PCR amplified TCRbeta. A single record per CDR3 protein comes from TCRdb applying MiXCR to the multiplex PCR reads. The sample carries 200,000 to 250,000 distinct CDR3 sequences, about 71% recorded once. Sequenced: lung tumor tissue. These receptors were taken from a man in his 60s with non-small cell lung cancer.

The rearrangement uses TRBV5-5 and TRBJ2-7, with 7 bases aligning to TRBD1. The germline V gene has CDR1 SGHKS and CDR2 YYEKEE (reference sequence). The CDR3 sequence is 14 residues long. With 9 bases clipped from V and 2 bases from J, the junction kept 11 bases outside the gene matches. Written as DNA, the CDR3 is TGTGCCAACAGTTTGACAGGGAATGCCTACGAGCAGTACTTC. Translating gives CANSLTGNAYEQYF. Variable domain in full (rest from reference TRBV5-5 and TRBJ2-7): DAGVTQSPTHLIKTRGQQVTLRCSPISGHKSVSWYQQVLGQGPQFIFQYYEKEERGRGNFPDRFSARQFPNYSSELNVNALLLGDSALYLCANSLTGNAYEQYFGPGTRLTVT.

This clonotype has ten or more counts. The chain uses TRBV20-1 and TRBJ2-5; 9 bases are shared with TRBD2. Looked up from germline, CDR1 is DFQATT and CDR2 is SNEGSKA (reference sequence). V dropped 3 bases and J dropped 1; count of bases not matched to a gene: 9. The CDR3 covers 16 residues. This CDR3 reads CSASPQLAGLQETQYF. DNA for the CDR3: TGCAGTGCTAGTCCCCAGCTAGCGGGGCTCCAAGAGACCCAGTACTTC.

As regards this clonotype: A read error may produce the germline difference seen at one junction end. This chain uses TRBV4-2 with TRBJ2-6; unclear D gene. The CDR3 extends over 15 amino acids. In germline, CDR1 is LGHNA, CDR2 YNFKEQ. CDR3 coding DNA: TGTACCAGCAGCCAAGGGATTGCTGGGGCCAACGTCCTGACTTTC. Protein: CTSSQGIAGANVLTF.

Comments on this clonotype: The junction and the germline gene differ at one end; a read error may be behind it. The J gene is TRBJ2-7, the V gene TRBV18; a weak D match, TRBD2 (7 bases). This CDR3 contains 14 residues. The germline CDR1 and CDR2 sequences are KGHSH and LQKENI. CDR3 DNA: TGTGCAAGCTCGCCCGCGGGGGCTCACTACGAGCAGTACTTC. It is translated as CASSPAGAHYEQYF.

This clonotype was recorded at least ten times. V is TRBV20-1 and J is TRBJ2-1; 9 bases match TRBD2. This CDR3 region has 15 residues. In germline, CDR1 is DFQATT, CDR2 SNEGSKA (reference sequence). Trimming took 2 bases from V and 9 from J; bases not matched to a gene: 11. CDR3 in amino acids: CSARIASGTVGEQFF. In DNA form, the CDR3 reads TGCAGTGCTAGAATCGCTAGCGGGACCGTAGGTGAGCAGTTCTTC.

The chain joins TRBV29-1 to TRBJ2-6, with a possible D match to TRBD2 (5 bases). Germline V gene lookup returns CDR1 SQVTM and CDR2 ANQGSEA. The CDR3 is 15 residues long. Trimming pared 6 bases from V and 0 bases from J, leaving 12 bases between. For the CDR3, the DNA is TGCAGCGTGCGAGGCGGACTCTCTGGGGCCAACGTCCTGACTTTC. Its protein is CSVRGGLSGANVLTF.

The rearrangement uses TRBV9 and TRBJ1-4; 7 bases match TRBD1. The CDR3 loop spans 19 amino acids. The junction had 15 bases not matched to a gene; V was cut back by 4 bases and J by 0 bases. Germline CDR1 reads SGDLS; CDR2 reads YYNGEE. The CDR3 DNA is TGTGCCAGCAGCCGAGGGGACAGTCGAATGAATGCAACTAATGAAAAACTGTTTTTT. This gives the protein CASSRGDSRMNATNEKLFF.

As for this clonotype: A read error may produce the germline difference seen at one junction end. The CDR3 region is CDSRGNRYTEAFF. The CDR3, as DNA: TGTGACAGCAGAGGGAACCGATACACTGAAGCTTTCTTT. The chain employs TRBV6-1 and TRBJ1-1; the D is unclear. Per germline, CDR1 MNHNS and CDR2 SASEGT. The CDR3 covers 13 residues.

A word on this clonotype: One end of the junction is discordant with germline, which a read error may explain. This chain connects TRBV5-6 to TRBJ2-7; D gene uncertain. CDR3 length: 13 amino acids. The germline V gene encodes CDR1 SGHDT and CDR2 YYEEEE. This CDR3 is CASGFGAIHEQYF. CDR3 DNA: TGTGCCAGCGGCTTCGGAGCGATCCACGAGCAGTATTTC.

The V and J genes are TRBV6-2 or TRBV6-3 and TRBJ2-2, with D hard to call. CDR3 length equals 15 residues. Germline CDR1 is MNHEY and CDR2 is SVGEGT. The CDR3 sequence is CVTSQVRMMGGELFF. CDR3 in DNA: TGTGTCACCTCCCAAGTTAGGATGATGGGCGGGGAGCTGTTTTTT.

Worth noting for this clonotype: Being one base from a much bigger clone, this may be a read error. This rearrangement joins TRBV5-6 to TRBJ1-1; tentative D call: TRBD1 (5 bases). The CDR3 extends over 12 amino acids. Germline CDR1 and CDR2: SGHDT and YYEEEE. The CDR3, as DNA: TGTGTCAGCAGCTCCGGCCGGGACCTGGCTTTCTTT. Translated, it gives CVSSSGRDLAFF.

Regarding this clonotype: At one end the junction does not follow the germline gene, possibly because of a read error. The chain employs TRBV11-2 and TRBJ2-3, with D possibly TRBD2 on 7 matching bases. CDR1 is SGHAT, CDR2 FQNNGV, per germline. The CDR3 is 19 residues long. CDR3 bases: TGTGCCAGCAGCTTAGTGGGGGGGCGCGGGGGCAATCAGACAGATATGCAGTATTTC. It codes for CASSLVGGRGGNQTDMQYF.

The table lists this clonotype with many counts. The rearrangement uses TRBV12-3 or TRBV12-4 and TRBJ1-5; D is ambiguous. There are 13 residues in the CDR3. Deletions cut 2 bases from V and 7 bases from J, with 9 bases between. The CDR3 loop is CASSLKGEQPQHF. CDR3 sequence (DNA): TGTGCCAGCAGTTTAAAAGGAGAACAGCCCCAGCATTTT.

In regard to this clonotype: This CDR3 fails to terminate in the conserved phenylalanine or tryptophan, so it likely reflects a read error. The DNA is omitted, as the CDR3 cannot be located on it reliably, and the CDR3 follows TCRdb's listing. The chain couples TRBV11-3 to TRBJ2-3; the tabulated D call, TRBD2, remains unverified against the DNA. The CDR3 length equals 12 residues, ends included. Germline assignment: CDR1 SGHNT and CDR2 YENEEA. CDR3 region: CDSSQGGDTQYY.

This clonotype was seen more than once but under ten times. The genes are TRBV20-1 and TRBJ2-7, with 9 nucleotides matching TRBD2. This CDR3 has 15 residues. The junction had 5 bases not matched to a gene; V was cut back by 0 bases and J by 2 bases. Germline V gene lookup returns CDR1 DFQATT and CDR2 SNEGSKA (reference sequence). The CDR3, as DNA: TGCAGTGCTAGAGACCCGACTAGCGGACCCTACGAGCAGTACTTC. It specifies CSARDPTSGPYEQYF.

As for this clonotype: A read error may account for a junction end that differs from germline. The V call is TRBV20-1, the J call TRBJ2-7; the D is unclear. This CDR3 comprises 12 residues. Germline CDR1 and CDR2: DFQATT and SNEGSKA (reference sequence). In nucleotides, the CDR3 is TGCAGTGCTAACACGGCCTCCTACGAGCATTACTTC. Amino acids: CSANTASYEHYF.

The genes are TRBV21-1 and TRBJ2-7; TRBD2 reflects the table's D call only, with no check against the DNA. TRBV21-1 is a pseudogene locus. The CDR3 covers 16 residues. The CDR3 region has the DNA TGTGCCAGCAGCAAAGAAGGGCAGGCGTGGACCTACGGGCAGTACTTC. Translating gives CASSKEGQAWTYGQYF.

The gene calls are TRBV7-9 and TRBJ1-5, with TRBD1 as a possible D gene (5 bases). Germline CDR1 is SEHNR and CDR2 is FQNEAQ (reference sequence). Trimming took off 2 bases at V and 9 bases at J, with 17 bases between the two ends. The CDR3 length is 15 residues. CDR3 in amino acids: CASSLSYGAERPQHF. DNA for the CDR3: TGTGCCAGCAGCTTATCCTATGGGGCGGAGAGGCCCCAGCATTTT.

The chain recombines TRBV6-5 with TRBJ1-1; D remains ambiguous. The CDR3 runs 13 residues. Trimming shortened V by 7 bases and J by 1 base, and 10 bases separated the two germline ends. Germline V CDR1 and CDR2: MNHEY, SVGAGI. The CDR3 reads CASIPPGNTEAFF. In DNA form, the CDR3 reads TGTGCCAGCATCCCCCCAGGGAACACTGAAGCTTTCTTT.

The DNA for the CDR3 is TGTGCCAGCAGCCCGACAGGGGCCCATGTCTACACCTTC. Its translation is CASSPTGAHVYTF. V usage is TRBV11-1 and J usage is TRBJ1-2, with 8 positions matching TRBD1. V lost 5 bases to trimming and J lost 10 bases; unmatched junction nucleotides: 9. This CDR3 has 13 amino acids. Germline V gene data show CDR1 as SGHAT and CDR2 as FQDESV (reference sequence).

A note on this clonotype: A much larger clonotype is one base distant, so this may be a read error. The chain uses TRBV20-1 and TRBJ1-2; tentative D call: TRBD1 (6 bases). In germline, CDR1 is DFQATT, CDR2 SNEGSKA (reference sequence). V shed 0 bases and J shed 10 bases, with 12 bases lying between them. The CDR3 runs 12 residues. DNA for the CDR3: TGCAGTGCTAGAGAGACAGGTGGCGACTACACCTTC. The encoded protein is CSARETGGDYTF.

To note about this clonotype: The junction differs from germline at one of its ends, possibly a read error. CDR3 DNA: TGTGCTAGCAGTCCCGGGCCGGGGAAAAAGGACGAGCAGTACTTC. Translation: CASSPGPGKKDEQYF. This rearrangement joins TRBV11-3 to TRBJ2-7; tentatively, D is TRBD2 (5 bases). Per germline, CDR1 SGHNT and CDR2 YENEEA. The CDR3 has 15 amino acids.

Remarks on this clonotype: An end of the junction does not agree with germline; a read error may underlie this. The chain recombines TRBV4-1 with TRBJ2-7; TRBD2 agrees at 9 bases. The CDR3 consists of 15 residues. The germline V gene encodes CDR1 MGHRA and CDR2 YSYEKL. The CDR3 sequence is CSSSQGLARTYEQYF. The CDR3 DNA sequence: TGCTCCAGCAGTCAAGGACTAGCGCGTACCTACGAGCAGTACTTC.

About this clonotype itself: One end of the junction varies from germline; a read error may be responsible. The chain uses TRBV20-1 and TRBJ2-1; 7 positions match TRBD2. The CDR3 is made up of 15 amino acids. Germline CDR1 reads DFQATT; CDR2 reads SNEGSKA (reference sequence). The CDR3 DNA sequence: TGCAGTACTAGAATAGGGGCTAGCGGTATCAATGAGCGGTTCTTC. This translates into CSTRIGASGINERFF.

By frequency in the sample, this clonotype is medium-sized. CDR3 coding DNA: TGTGCCAGCAGCTTCCCCGGGACAGGGGACTACGAGCAGTACTTC. This codes for CASSFPGTGDYEQYF. The rearrangement uses TRBV11-3 and TRBJ2-7, with 10 bases identical to TRBD1. This CDR3 has 15 residues. From germline, CDR1 is SGHNT and CDR2 YENEEA. The J segment lost 3 bases and the V segment lost 3 bases, leaving 5 bases of the junction unmatched.

Only one count was recorded for this clonotype. The chain combines TRBV24-1 with TRBJ2-1, with TRBD1 matching over 11 bases. The CDR3 has 15 residues. Germline CDR1 is KGHDR and CDR2 is SFDVKD. V was pared by 9 bases and J by 1 base, with 4 bases of the junction left unmatched. The CDR3 loop is CATGTGGRSYNEQFF. The CDR3 coding sequence is TGTGCCACCGGGACAGGGGGGAGATCCTACAATGAGCAGTTCTTC.